A single sample is the source of the 17 T cell receptor beta chains below, sequenced in a study of identical twins. MiXCR, applied by TCRdb to the 5' RACE reads, yields one record per CDR3 protein. The repertoire holds about 1.7 million distinct CDR3 sequences, around 29% seen once, with about 0.3% in the top ten. Sequenced sample: cord blood. Every receptor here comes from a newborn girl in good health.

At least ten counts were recorded for this clonotype. This chain connects TRBV11-2 to TRBJ1-2; 7 bases fit TRBD1. V gave up 1 base and J gave up 4 bases; unmatched junction bases: 9. The germline gives CDR1 SGHAT, CDR2 FQNNGV. The CDR3 runs 16 residues. CDR3 coding DNA: TGTGCCAGCAGCTTAGGGGACAGCCTAAGATCCTATGGCTACACCTTC. Protein sequence: CASSLGDSLRSYGYTF.

The table lists this clonotype with a few counts. The chain joins TRBV20-1 to TRBJ2-3, with D possibly TRBD2 on 5 matching bases. The CDR3 has 15 amino acids. Germline lookup yields CDR1 DFQATT and CDR2 SNEGSKA (reference sequence). The V gene lost 2 bases and the J gene lost 4 bases, with 16 bases spanning the gap. In DNA, the CDR3 is TGCAGTGCTAGAATTAGCGCGGATAGTGCAGATACGCAGTATTTT. This gives the protein CSARISADSADTQYF.

A few counts support this clonotype. The rearrangement joins TRBV2 to TRBJ2-1, with 11 bases aligning to TRBD2. CDR1 and CDR2 from the germline V gene are SNHLY and FYNNEI. The CDR3 covers 15 residues. Trimming took 6 bases from V and 8 from J; bases not matched to a gene: 9. The CDR3 region has the DNA TGTGCCAGCAGGTTAGCGGGAGGGCCAAGGTATGAGCAGTTCTTC. It specifies CASRLAGGPRYEQFF.

This chain uses TRBV7-8 with TRBJ2-3, with D uncertain. The CDR3 runs to 16 residues. Trimming stripped 2 bases from V and 0 bases from J, with 12 bases between. Germline lookup yields CDR1 SGHVS and CDR2 FQNEAQ. The CDR3 protein is CASSLTPGGSTDTQYF. The CDR3 DNA reads TGTGCCAGCAGCTTAACCCCGGGCGGTAGCACAGATACGCAGTATTTT.

This clonotype was seen a handful of times. The chain carries TRBV28 and TRBJ2-7; TRBD2 might be the D (6 bases). Germline assignment: CDR1 MDHEN and CDR2 SYDVKM. The CDR3 totals 14 residues. The germline V and J ends were trimmed by 5 bases and 5 bases, with 16 bases remaining between them. CDR3 region: CASSNGGWRDEQYF. CDR3 sequence (DNA): TGTGCCAGCAGTAACGGAGGGTGGCGGGACGAGCAGTACTTC.

Only a few counts were recorded for this clonotype. The V gene is TRBV9, the J gene TRBJ2-1; 9 nucleotides match TRBD2. With 7 bases clipped from V and 5 bases from J, the junction kept 10 bases outside the gene matches. The CDR3 totals 15 residues. The germline V gene has CDR1 SGDLS and CDR2 YYNGEE. The CDR3 protein is CASPTGGRDHNEQFF. The CDR3 DNA is TGTGCCAGCCCTACTGGCGGGAGGGATCACAATGAGCAGTTCTTC.

This clonotype was detected only a few times. The V and J genes are TRBV20-1 and TRBJ1-5; D unresolved. With 6 bases removed from V and 4 bases from J, the gap between germline ends came to 10 bases. This CDR3 has 12 residues. CDR1 is DFQATT, CDR2 SNEGSKA, per germline (reference sequence). The CDR3 DNA follows: TGCAGTGCGGGTCAGGTTAATCAGCCCCAGCATTTT. Its translation: CSAGQVNQPQHF.

This clonotype was recorded a few times. V gene TRBV2 combines with J gene TRBJ2-4; a possible D gene is TRBD2 (5 bases). Trimming stripped 6 bases from V and 8 bases from J, with 14 bases between. This CDR3 region has 13 residues. The V gene's germline CDR1 is SNHLY and CDR2 FYNNEI. The CDR3 protein is CASSNIRRDIQYF. The CDR3 bases are TGTGCCAGCAGCAACATACGGCGGGACATTCAGTACTTC.

As to this clonotype: Sequence at one end of the junction differs from germline and may be a read error. The chain carries TRBV5-1 and TRBJ2-1; TRBD2 matches at 7 bases. This CDR3 contains 16 residues. Germline V gene data show CDR1 as SGHRS and CDR2 as YFSETQ. CDR3 amino acids: CTSSLAGGRLNNEQFF. The CDR3 DNA follows: TGCACCAGCAGCTTGGCCGGCGGGAGATTAAACAATGAGCAGTTCTTC.

The rearrangement links TRBV2 to TRBJ2-5; TRBD2 matches at 10 bases. Trimming took 8 bases from V and 11 from J; bases not matched to a gene: 17. Per germline, CDR1 SNHLY and CDR2 FYNNEI. The CDR3 spans 15 residues. This CDR3 reads CASSLVPSGSGEQYF. The CDR3 DNA sequence: TGTGCCAGCTCTCTCGTCCCTAGCGGGAGTGGTGAGCAGTACTTC.

The J gene is TRBJ2-3, the V gene TRBV27; TRBD1 agrees at 8 bases. With 5 bases clipped from V and 6 bases from J, the junction kept 13 bases outside the gene matches. Germline V gene lookup returns CDR1 MNHEY and CDR2 SMNVEV (reference sequence). The CDR3 runs 16 residues. Here the CDR3 reads CASSPWDRSSSDTQYF. The CDR3 region has the DNA TGTGCCAGCAGTCCGTGGGACAGGAGTTCATCGGATACGCAGTATTTT.

This clonotype was found a few times. An end of the junction does not agree with germline; a read error may underlie this. The genes are TRBV5-1 and TRBJ2-2; no clear D gene. The CDR3 covers 14 residues. The germline gives CDR1 SGHRS, CDR2 YFSETQ. For the CDR3, the DNA is TGTGCCAGCAGCTTGGTCCGGGACACCGGGGAGCTGTTTTTT. Protein: CASSLVRDTGELFF.

This clonotype turned up a few times. CDR3 coding DNA: TGTGCCCACGGGGAGGGGTACATTATACTAGTCGAGACCCAGTACTTC. Its protein product is CAHGEGYIILVETQYF. This chain joins TRBV28 and TRBJ2-5; 7 bases line up with TRBD2. Per the germline V gene, CDR1 is MDHEN and CDR2 is SYDVKM. The CDR3 totals 16 residues. V lost 11 bases and J lost 5; bases outside the gene matches: 20. Full variable domain (remainder filled in from reference TRBV28 and TRBJ2-5): DVKVTQSSRYLVKRTGEKVFLECVQDMDHENMFWYRQDPGLGLRLIYFSYDVKMKEKGDIPEGYSVSREKKERFSLILESASTNQTSMYLCAHGEGYIILVETQYFGPGTRLLVL.

CDR3 region: CASSSLQGWVSETQYF. CDR3 sequence (DNA): TGTGCCAGCAGTTCCCTACAGGGGTGGGTGAGTGAGACCCAGTACTTC. V usage is TRBV6-5 and J usage is TRBJ2-5; 7 bases are a match to TRBD1. J lost 5 bases, V lost 4 bases, and 13 bases had no gene match. There are 16 residues in the CDR3. CDR1 is MNHEY, CDR2 SVGAGI, per germline.

Only a few counts were recorded for this clonotype. This sequence joins TRBV2 and TRBJ2-3; D tentatively reads TRBD1 or TRBD2 (5 bases each). Germline values: CDR1 SNHLY, CDR2 FYNNEI. Deletions cut 3 bases from V and 1 base from J, with 14 bases between. The CDR3 totals 16 residues. The CDR3 sequence: CASSDATRGGTDTQYF. DNA for the CDR3: TGTGCCAGCAGTGATGCTACTAGAGGGGGCACAGATACGCAGTATTTT.

This chain links TRBV7-7 with TRBJ2-7; D is unclear. The J call is in doubt because the DNA end fits TRBJ2-5 better. CDR1 and CDR2 (germline): SSHAT, FNYEAQ (reference sequence). The CDR3 runs to 13 residues. The CDR3 reads CASSLLPGETQYF. The CDR3 nucleotides are TGTGCCAGCAGCTTACTTCCCGGAGAGACCCAGTACTTC.

This chain joins TRBV20-1 and TRBJ2-7; 11 bases line up with TRBD2. The V segment lost 6 bases and the J segment 0 bases; nucleotides outside the gene matches: 4. This CDR3 comprises 14 residues. Germline V gene sequence: CDR1 DFQATT, CDR2 SNEGSKA (reference sequence). CDR3: CSATSGSASYEQYF. DNA for the CDR3: TGCAGTGCAACTAGCGGGAGCGCCTCCTACGAGCAGTACTTC.